This TCR beta chain was documented in a study of blood T cell repertoires in COVID-19. Whole-study context: The United States, Italy and Spain provided the acute and convalescent COVID-19 samples. Sources were T cells, B-cell-depleted T cells, or PBMCs; the material itself was cDNA or gDNA.

As processed by the authors: Amplification with reference gene primers provided the estimates of nucleated cell counts. Sequenced by immunoSEQ multiplex PCR; TCRdb stores in-frame clones only, minus some. The V and J calls and clone size are taken from that table; D and trimming were inferred from the DNA. Counted here are fewer than 250,000 clones, roughly 91% occurring once; the ten biggest clones make up more than 0.65%. Followed over time, Seattle patients had been enrolled while infection was active. CDR3 length: 18 residues. Germline V gives CDR1 MGHRA, CDR2 YSYEKL. V shed 0 bases and J shed 3 bases, with 17 bases lying between them.

The gene calls are TRBV4-1 and TRBJ2-2, with D perhaps matching TRBD2 (6 bases). The material sequenced was peripheral blood. The sequence derives from a man aged 25-40 years with COVID-19, enrolled during active disease. This CDR3 is CASSQDSRGRGYTGELFF. CDR3 sequence (DNA): TGCGCCAGCAGCCAAGATTCGAGGGGCCGGGGGTACACCGGGGAGCTGTTTTTT.